The 19 T cell receptor beta chains presented below share a single source sample, sequenced in a study of CD8 T cells in Susac syndrome. Random hexamers served to reverse transcribe roughly 0.45 to 1 ug RNA. MiXCR, applied by TCRdb to the immunoSEQ multiplex PCR reads, yields one record per CDR3 protein. The sample has around 230,000 distinct CDR3 sequences; 95% are singletons. Sequencing input: CD4+ T cells from PBMCs. Receptor source: a human donor with multiple sclerosis.

This sequence joins TRBV7-9 and TRBJ1-6; TRBD1 matches at 7 bases. Germline lookup yields CDR1 SEHNR and CDR2 FQNEAQ (reference sequence). V was pared by 5 bases and J by 7 bases, with 11 bases of the junction left unmatched. The CDR3 has 16 residues. The CDR3 DNA sequence: TGTGCCAGCAGCCAGAACATTGGGACAGTGAATTCACCCCTCCACTTT. Translating it yields CASSQNIGTVNSPLHF.

This chain links TRBV5-1 with TRBJ2-7; TRBD2 agrees at 8 bases. Trimming at V came to 0 bases and at J to 7 bases, leaving 15 bases not matched to a gene. This CDR3 region has 17 residues. Germline assignment: CDR1 SGHRS and CDR2 YFSETQ. The CDR3 is CASSLASWRGDVGEQYF. The DNA for the CDR3 is TGCGCCAGCAGCTTGGCCTCCTGGCGGGGGGACGTGGGAGAGCAGTACTTC. The full variable domain, in which reference TRBV5-1 and TRBJ2-7 provide the parts outside the CDR3, is KAGVTQTPRYLIKTRGQQVTLSCSPISGHRSVSWYQQTPGQGLQFLFEYFSETQRNKGNFPGRFSGRQFSNSRSEMNVSTLELGDSALYLCASSLASWRGDVGEQYFGPGTRLTVT.

The genes are TRBV28 and TRBJ2-7; D gene ambiguous. Germline CDR1 and CDR2: MDHEN and SYDVKM. V lost 1 base to trimming and J lost 4 bases, with 8 bases between them. CDR3 length: 13 amino acids. Here the CDR3 reads CASSLSAVYEQYF. The CDR3 nucleotides read TGTGCCAGCAGTTTATCAGCTGTATACGAGCAGTACTTC.

The chain couples TRBV20-1 to TRBJ2-1, with 10 bases identical to TRBD2. Germline values: CDR1 DFQATT, CDR2 SNEGSKA (reference sequence). Trimming at V came to 4 bases and at J to 5 bases, leaving 14 bases not matched to a gene. CDR3 length: 17 amino acids. CDR3 coding DNA: TGCAGTGCTACCCCAATACGGCCTAGCGGGAGCCACAATGAGCAGTTCTTC. Translation: CSATPIRPSGSHNEQFF.

This clonotype was seen only once. The rearrangement joins TRBV7-9 to TRBJ2-5; D possibly corresponds to TRBD1 (5 bases). Trimming stripped 2 bases from V and 2 bases from J, with 12 bases between. Germline CDR1 is SEHNR and CDR2 is FQNEAQ (reference sequence). This CDR3 region has 15 residues. CDR3 amino acids: CASSLSGIPQETQYF. Here the CDR3 DNA reads TGTGCCAGCAGCTTATCAGGGATCCCGCAAGAGACCCAGTACTTC.

The chain combines TRBV29-1 with TRBJ2-5; TRBD1 aligns across 8 bases. Losses at the gene ends were 5 bases for V and 5 bases for J; bases not matched to a gene: 10. Germline CDR1 reads SQVTM; CDR2 reads ANQGSEA. The CDR3 runs 14 residues. In nucleotides, the CDR3 is TGCAGCGTTTTCTCCCATGGACAGGGTGAGACCCAGTACTTC. It codes for CSVFSHGQGETQYF. Full variable domain (missing parts from reference TRBV29-1 and TRBJ2-5): SAVISQKPSRDICQRGTSLTIQCQVDSQVTMMFWYRQQPGQSLTLIATANQGSEATYESGFVIDKFPISRPNLTFSTLTVSNMSPEDSSIYLCSVFSHGQGETQYFGPGTRLLVL.

The chain uses TRBV28 and TRBJ1-1; weak D call: TRBD1 (5 bases). Germline V gene lookup returns CDR1 MDHEN and CDR2 SYDVKM. CDR3 length equals 18 residues. V lost 8 bases, J lost 3 bases, and 28 bases lay in between. CDR3 residues: CASSPGRASLNGDTEAFF. DNA of the CDR3: TGTGCCAGCTCCCCCGGCAGGGCCTCCCTGAATGGGGACACTGAAGCTTTCTTT.

The V and J genes are TRBV5-1 and TRBJ2-3, with D unclear. Germline V CDR1 and CDR2: SGHRS, YFSETQ. This CDR3 has 17 residues. Trimming shortened V by 1 base and J by 0 bases, and 15 bases separated the two germline ends. CDR3 protein: CASSLRATVSSTDTQYF. The CDR3 DNA follows: TGCGCCAGCAGCTTGAGGGCCACGGTCAGTAGCACAGATACGCAGTATTTT.

The chain combines TRBV6-5 with TRBJ2-5, with D possibly called TRBD1 or TRBD2 (5 bases each). Trimming left V 8 bases short and J 7 bases short, with 11 bases between. CDR1 and CDR2 (germline): MNHEY, SVGAGI. The CDR3 has 11 amino acids. The CDR3 sequence is CASGLGVTQYF. CDR3 nucleotides: TGTGCCAGCGGGTTGGGGGTGACCCAGTACTTC.

The CDR3 loop reads CSARTVAIHSGANVLTF. The CDR3 DNA reads TGCAGCGCCCGAACGGTGGCTATCCACTCTGGGGCCAACGTCCTGACTTTC. The chain carries TRBV29-1 and TRBJ2-6; D unresolved. Trimming left V 7 bases short and J 0 bases short, with 19 bases between. Germline assignment: CDR1 SQVTM and CDR2 ANQGSEA. The CDR3 length is 17 residues.

The CDR3 DNA follows: TGTGCCATCAGTGATCCTAGCGGGGGGACAAGCTCCTACGAGCAGTACTTC. Its translation is CAISDPSGGTSSYEQYF. The rearrangement links TRBV10-3 to TRBJ2-7; 11 nucleotides line up with TRBD2. Germline V gene data show CDR1 as ENHRY and CDR2 as SYGVKD. The CDR3 consists of 17 residues. The J segment lost 0 bases and the V segment lost 3 bases, leaving 7 bases of the junction unmatched.

This chain joins TRBV6-5 and TRBJ2-7, with a weak D call TRBD2 (5 bases). Germline CDR1 is MNHEY and CDR2 is SVGAGI. Trimming left V 0 bases short and J 8 bases short, with 11 bases between. The CDR3 loop spans 13 amino acids. The CDR3 nucleotides read TGTGCCAGCAGTTACTCGACGGCGGGCCAGCAGTACTTC. The encoded protein is CASSYSTAGQQYF.

V is TRBV2 and J is TRBJ2-1; a weak D match, TRBD2 (5 bases). Germline V CDR1 and CDR2: SNHLY, FYNNEI. CDR3 length: 11 residues. The ends were cut back, 7 bases at V and 7 bases at J, with 8 bases in the middle. CDR3 sequence: CASIRGNEQFF. The CDR3 nucleotides are TGTGCCAGCATTCGAGGGAATGAGCAGTTCTTC.

This chain connects TRBV30 to TRBJ1-5; D possibly corresponds to TRBD1 (6 bases). The V gene lost 2 bases and the J gene lost 0 bases, with 20 bases spanning the gap. The germline V gene has CDR1 GTSNPN and CDR2 SVGIG (reference sequence). CDR3 length: 18 amino acids. The CDR3: CAWSSSRTDSYSNQPQHF. CDR3 bases: TGTGCCTGGAGTTCTTCGCGGACAGACTCTTATAGCAATCAGCCCCAGCATTTT.

V and J are TRBV5-1 and TRBJ2-7; D possibly corresponds to TRBD2 (5 bases). From germline, CDR1 is SGHRS and CDR2 YFSETQ. The CDR3 runs 15 residues. V lost 3 bases and J lost 1, with 14 bases in between. The CDR3 nucleotides are TGCGCCAGCAGCTCCGGCGGTAGGGAGTCCTACGAGCAGTACTTC. It yields the protein CASSSGGRESYEQYF.

The chain recombines TRBV10-3 with TRBJ2-5; D uncertain. Germline CDR1 is ENHRY and CDR2 is SYGVKD. The CDR3 covers 13 residues. Trimming took off 0 bases at V and 5 bases at J, with 7 bases between the two ends. CDR3 DNA sequence: TGTGCCATCAGTGAGTCTCCCGTTGAGACCCAGTACTTC. Amino acids: CAISESPVETQYF.

The chain links TRBV7-9 to TRBJ1-1, with 10 bases aligning to TRBD1. CDR1 is SEHNR and CDR2 is FQNEAQ in the germline V gene (reference sequence). The length of the CDR3 is 14 residues. The ends lost 3 bases at V and 6 bases at J; junction bases unmatched: 4. The CDR3 reads CASSLGQGRSEAFF. In nucleotides, the CDR3 is TGTGCCAGCAGCTTGGGACAGGGGAGGTCTGAAGCTTTCTTT.

V usage is TRBV25-1 and J usage is TRBJ2-7, with D perhaps matching TRBD1 (5 bases). V was pared by 4 bases and J by 3 bases, with 16 bases between. CDR1 MGHDK and CDR2 SYGVNS come from the germline V gene. This CDR3 contains 15 residues. CDR3 nucleotide sequence: TGTGCCAGCAGTGGTCCCCGAGACAGACGCTACGAGCAGTACTTC. Translated, it gives CASSGPRDRRYEQYF.

This CDR3 is CASSPTAGFEAFF. The CDR3 region has the DNA TGTGCCAGCAGCCCCACTGCGGGGTTTGAAGCTTTCTTT. The chain has TRBV11-2 and TRBJ1-1; D not resolved. Germline CDR1 and CDR2: SGHAT and FQNNGV. Trimming took off 5 bases at V and 7 bases at J, with 14 bases between the two ends. The CDR3 extends over 13 amino acids.